The 31 T cell receptor beta chains given below trace back to one sample, sequenced in a study of graft-versus-host responses after intestinal transplantation. Which antigens these TCRs recognize remains unknown. The data were produced by immunoSEQ multiplex PCR, yet TCRdb's version contains in-frame clones alone and is incomplete. The repertoire includes about 110,000 clones, 80% to 90% of them detected once, and about 0.75% sits in the top ten. The starting material was unstimulated CD4+ T cells sorted from spleen or lymph node cells, obtained before transplant. Source of these receptors: a human donor who was the organ donor for an intestinal transplant.

CDR3 bases: TGCGCCAGCAGTGAACACCTCGCTAGCGGAGCGAACACCGGGGAGCTGTTTTTT. Translated: CASSEHLASGANTGELFF. The rearrangement links TRBV10-2 to TRBJ2-2; 7 bases are a match to TRBD2. CDR1 is WSHSY, CDR2 SAAADI, per germline. The CDR3 contains 18 residues. The junction had 10 bases not matched to a gene; V was cut back by 3 bases and J by 0 bases.

The V gene is TRBV7-2, the J gene TRBJ1-2; no definite D call. V lost 5 bases, J lost 2 bases, and 9 bases lay in between. This CDR3 contains 13 residues. Germline V gene data show CDR1 as SGHTA and CDR2 as FQGNSA. The CDR3 spells CASSRTQNYGYTF. The DNA for the CDR3 is TGTGCCAGCAGCCGTACACAGAACTATGGCTACACCTTC.

The CDR3 region is CASSVRSGGIDEQFF. CDR3 nucleotides: TGTGCCAGCAGCGTAAGAAGCGGGGGTATCGATGAGCAGTTCTTC. The rearrangement joins TRBV9 to TRBJ2-1; 8 bases fit TRBD2. Losses at the gene ends were 1 base for V and 8 bases for J; bases not matched to a gene: 8. Germline values: CDR1 SGDLS, CDR2 YYNGEE. This CDR3 contains 15 residues.

A single count supports this clone. This sequence joins TRBV4-2 and TRBJ1-5, with TRBD1 as a possible D gene (5 bases). The V end was cut by 4 bases, the J end by 2 bases, with 6 bases between. Germline CDR1 and CDR2: LGHNA and YNFKEQ. The CDR3 covers 13 residues. The CDR3 sequence: CASSRGRNQPQHF. CDR3 DNA: TGTGCCAGCAGCCGGGGCCGCAATCAGCCCCAGCATTTT.

The chain has TRBV10-3 and TRBJ2-5, with D unclear. The end of the DNA is better explained by TRBJ2-7, so the J call may be wrong. Germline-derived CDR1 and CDR2 are ENHRY and SYGVKD. The CDR3 is made up of 15 amino acids. The CDR3 sequence is CAISGSTPFSYEQYF. DNA for the CDR3: TGTGCCATCAGCGGATCAACCCCGTTCTCCTACGAGCAGTACTTC.

The chain uses TRBV14 and TRBJ1-5; TRBD1 is a possible D gene (5 bases). Trimming took off 0 bases at V and 0 bases at J, with 15 bases between the two ends. Germline lookup yields CDR1 SGHDN and CDR2 FVKESK. This CDR3 contains 18 residues. The CDR3 DNA reads TGTGCCAGCAGCCAAGAGTGGGTATGGGGGGGTAGCAATCAGCCCCAGCATTTT. This gives the protein CASSQEWVWGGSNQPQHF.

The rearrangement uses TRBV7-9 and TRBJ1-2, with 7 bases matching TRBD1. V shed 5 bases, J shed 9 bases, and the junction held 6 bases outside the gene matches. This CDR3 comprises 12 residues. CDR1 and CDR2 from the germline V gene are SEHNR and FQNEAQ (reference sequence). The CDR3 reads CASSTGDSRYTF. The DNA of the CDR3 is TGTGCCAGCAGCACCGGGGACAGTCGCTACACCTTC.

The V and J genes are TRBV5-1 and TRBJ1-2; 9 bases agree with TRBD1. The CDR3 contains 13 residues. The J segment lost 5 bases and the V segment lost 4 bases, leaving 3 bases of the junction unmatched. Germline assignment: CDR1 SGHRS and CDR2 YFSETQ. The CDR3 DNA reads TGCGCCAGCAGCATCGACAGGGGGTATGGCTACACCTTC. It is translated as CASSIDRGYGYTF. The variable domain in full, with the rest retrieved from reference TRBV5-1 and TRBJ1-2, is KAGVTQTPRYLIKTRGQQVTLSCSPISGHRSVSWYQQTPGQGLQFLFEYFSETQRNKGNFPGRFSGRQFSNSRSEMNVSTLELGDSALYLCASSIDRGYGYTFGSGTRLTVV.

The chain couples TRBV29-1 to TRBJ2-3, with 7 bases aligning to TRBD1. The CDR3 loop spans 13 amino acids. V was pared by 3 bases and J by 3 bases, with 3 bases of the junction left unmatched. CDR1 is SQVTM, CDR2 ANQGSEA, per germline. Here the CDR3 reads CSVEMTGTDTQYF. CDR3 bases: TGCAGCGTTGAGATGACAGGGACAGATACGCAGTATTTT.

The chain couples TRBV19 to TRBJ2-7; 12 bases fit TRBD2. The CDR3 is made up of 15 amino acids. The V and J ends lost 4 bases and 7 bases, in that order; junction bases with no gene match: 8. CDR1 LNHDA and CDR2 SQIVND come from the germline V gene (reference sequence). CDR3 DNA: TGTGCCAGTAGTAAAGGACTAGCGGGACCTCGGGAGCAGTACTTC. Translating gives CASSKGLAGPREQYF.

The rearrangement joins TRBV11-2 to TRBJ1-3, with D unclear. The ends were cut back, 2 bases at V and 0 bases at J, with 5 bases in the middle. Germline CDR1 and CDR2: SGHAT and FQNNGV. The CDR3 is 14 amino acids. CDR3 loop: CASSLSNSGNTIYF. In DNA, the CDR3 is TGTGCCAGCAGCTTAAGTAACTCTGGAAACACCATATATTTT.

Concerning this clone: Other DNA sequences in the sample encode the same CDR3. The V call is TRBV6-4, the J call TRBJ2-2; 16 bases agree with TRBD2. With V trimmed by 6 bases and J by 4 bases, 11 bases remained unmatched. Germline CDR1 reads MRHNA; CDR2 reads SNTAGT. CDR3 length: 19 residues. The CDR3 coding sequence is TGTGCCAGCAGGATATCCGGGACTAGCGGGGGGGCCATCACCGGGGAGCTGTTTTTT. This gives the protein CASRISGTSGGAITGELFF.

This clone has only a few counts. The rearrangement uses TRBV10-2 and TRBJ1-1, with D possibly TRBD1 on 6 matching bases. Trimming cost V 3 bases and J 1 base, with 12 bases left between them. The V gene's germline CDR1 is WSHSY and CDR2 SAAADI. This CDR3 is built from 15 residues. DNA for the CDR3: TGCGCCAGCAGTGATTGGGGGCACTGGAACACTGAAGCTTTCTTT. Translated: CASSDWGHWNTEAFF.

V and J are TRBV7-9 and TRBJ1-4; 11 nucleotides match TRBD1. Germline CDR1 SEHNR, CDR2 FQNEAQ (reference sequence). J was trimmed by 6 bases and V by 4 bases; bases with no gene match: 4. This CDR3 spans 15 amino acids. The CDR3 region is CASSSGTGGDEKLFF. The DNA for the CDR3 is TGTGCCAGCAGCTCCGGGACAGGGGGGGATGAAAAACTGTTTTTT.

This chain connects TRBV6-1 to TRBJ1-5, with D unclear. Germline values: CDR1 MNHNS, CDR2 SASEGT. Trimming removed 4 bases from V and 9 bases from J, with 19 bases in between. The CDR3 is 15 amino acids. CDR3 DNA sequence: TGTGCCAGCAGTGCTTACATAGAAACTTGGCGGCCCCAGCATTTT. Translation gives CASSAYIETWRPQHF.

The rearrangement joins TRBV7-9 to TRBJ1-6, with no clear D. The CDR3 totals 14 residues. CDR1 is SEHNR and CDR2 is FQNEAQ in the germline V gene (reference sequence). V gave up 5 bases and J gave up 0 bases, with 5 bases separating them. The chain's CDR3 is CASSAPSYNSPLHF. CDR3 bases: TGTGCCAGCAGCGCACCCTCCTATAATTCACCCCTCCACTTT.

The rearrangement uses TRBV11-3 and TRBJ2-3; D uncertain. The CDR3 runs 15 residues. Trimming took 1 base from V and 0 from J, leaving 8 bases between them. Germline assignment: CDR1 SGHNT and CDR2 YENEEA. The CDR3 DNA follows: TGTGCCAGCAGCTTAGGTGGAGCGAGCACAGATACGCAGTATTTT. It encodes CASSLGGASTDTQYF. Full variable domain (remainder filled in from reference TRBV11-3 and TRBJ2-3): EAGVVQSPRYKIIEKKQPVAFWCNPISGHNTLYWYLQNLGQGPELLIRYENEEAVDDSQLPKDRFSAERLKGVDSTLKIQPAELGDSAVYLCASSLGGASTDTQYFGPGTRLTVL.

The genes are TRBV29-1 and TRBJ2-5, with D tentatively TRBD1 (5 bases). The V and J ends lost 5 bases and 2 bases respectively, with 12 bases between them. Germline CDR1 SQVTM, CDR2 ANQGSEA. The CDR3 runs 13 residues. CDR3 loop: CSVTGRFQETQYF. CDR3 nucleotides: TGCAGCGTTACAGGACGGTTTCAAGAGACCCAGTACTTC.

The J gene is TRBJ2-7, the V gene TRBV5-8, with 11 positions matching TRBD2. CDR1 is SGHTS and CDR2 is YDEGEE in the germline V gene. The CDR3 is 16 amino acids. V was clipped by 4 bases and J by 7 bases; unmatched bases: 13. In DNA form, the CDR3 reads TGTGCCAGCAGCAGTCTCCAACTAGCGGGAGCGAGGGAGCAGTACTTC. Protein: CASSSLQLAGAREQYF.

The chain recombines TRBV10-3 with TRBJ2-3, with a possible D match to TRBD2 (6 bases). This CDR3 comprises 17 residues. Germline V CDR1 and CDR2: ENHRY, SYGVKD. V dropped 7 bases and J dropped 6 bases, with 26 bases sitting between them. The CDR3 spells CAITPGWSGATGDTQYF. CDR3 nucleotides: TGTGCCATCACCCCGGGATGGTCGGGAGCCACGGGCGATACGCAGTATTTT.

Note on this clone: The identical CDR3 is also encoded by other nucleotide sequences in the sample. The chain employs TRBV27 and TRBJ1-5; TRBD1 is a possible D gene (5 bases). Germline CDR1 MNHEY, CDR2 SMNVEV (reference sequence). Trimming pared 0 bases from V and 4 bases from J, leaving 7 bases between. There are 14 residues in the CDR3. The CDR3 nucleotides read TGTGCCAGCAGTTTATCGTCAGGGAATCAGCCCCAGCATTTT. Its protein is CASSLSSGNQPQHF.

The J gene is TRBJ2-1, the V gene TRBV11-3; D not certain. The CDR3 contains 13 residues. V shed 1 base and J shed 8 bases, with 9 bases lying between them. The germline V gene has CDR1 SGHNT and CDR2 YENEEA. In nucleotides, the CDR3 is TGTGCCAGCAGCTTAGCCTCCGAGTATGAGCAGTTCTTC. Translating gives CASSLASEYEQFF.

V gene TRBV5-1 combines with J gene TRBJ2-1; TRBD1 matches 9 bases. This CDR3 contains 15 residues. Trimming took 1 base from V and 5 from J; bases not matched to a gene: 4. CDR1 and CDR2 (germline): SGHRS, YFSETQ. The CDR3 nucleotides read TGCGCCAGCAGCTTGACAGGGGGCGCGAACAATGAGCAGTTCTTC. Its protein is CASSLTGGANNEQFF. The variable domain in full, completed from reference TRBV5-1 and TRBJ2-1, reads KAGVTQTPRYLIKTRGQQVTLSCSPISGHRSVSWYQQTPGQGLQFLFEYFSETQRNKGNFPGRFSGRQFSNSRSEMNVSTLELGDSALYLCASSLTGGANNEQFFGPGTRLTVL.

The CDR3 DNA reads as TGTGCCAGCAGCTACAGGGGCTTCAAGTATGGCTACACCTTC. Its protein product is CASSYRGFKYGYTF. The V and J genes are TRBV28 and TRBJ1-2; 7 bases line up with TRBD1. Unmatched junction bases numbered 9, after V lost 6 bases and J lost 5 bases. Germline CDR1 reads MDHEN; CDR2 reads SYDVKM. The CDR3 is made up of 14 amino acids.

The chain uses TRBV7-9 and TRBJ2-7; D is unresolved. The CDR3 extends over 12 amino acids. The germline CDR1 and CDR2 sequences are SEHNR and FQNEAQ (reference sequence). Trimming stripped 0 bases from V and 6 bases from J, with 6 bases between. CDR3 DNA: TGTGCCAGCAGCTTAGCGAGGACCGAGCAGTACTTC. Translating gives CASSLARTEQYF.

The chain joins TRBV2 to TRBJ1-5; D is ambiguous. Trimming stripped 2 bases from V and 9 bases from J, with 11 bases between. The CDR3 consists of 13 residues. Germline lookup yields CDR1 SNHLY and CDR2 FYNNEI. CDR3 sequence reads: CASSEQELLPQHF. CDR3 in DNA: TGTGCCAGCAGTGAACAGGAATTGCTGCCCCAGCATTTT.

This sequence joins TRBV6-5 and TRBJ2-1; TRBD2 matches at 9 bases. CDR3 size: 15 residues. The junction had 8 bases not matched to a gene; V was cut back by 2 bases and J by 9 bases. Germline V gives CDR1 MNHEY, CDR2 SVGAGI. The CDR3 reads CASSYRAGGLFEQFF. The CDR3, as DNA: TGTGCCAGCAGTTACAGGGCGGGGGGGCTTTTTGAGCAGTTCTTC.

The V call is TRBV9, the J call TRBJ2-3; TRBD1 matches at 8 bases. J was trimmed by 4 bases and V by 1 base; bases with no gene match: 5. Germline V gene lookup returns CDR1 SGDLS and CDR2 YYNGEE. CDR3 length: 15 residues. DNA for the CDR3: TGTGCCAGCAGCGTATCGATCAGGGGGCCAGATACGCAGTATTTT. This translates into CASSVSIRGPDTQYF.

V is TRBV4-2 and J is TRBJ2-3, with TRBD1 identical over 8 bases. The CDR3 spans 14 residues. Germline values: CDR1 LGHNA, CDR2 YNFKEQ. Germline trimming cut 1 base from V and 6 bases from J; bases unmatched to any gene: 3. The chain's CDR3 is CASSQARGLDTQYF. In nucleotides, the CDR3 is TGTGCCAGCAGCCAAGCCAGGGGGCTGGATACGCAGTATTTT.

V gene TRBV18 combines with J gene TRBJ2-3; no clear D gene. V dropped 6 bases and J dropped 2 bases, with 21 bases sitting between them. CDR1 and CDR2 (germline): KGHSH, LQKENI. CDR3 size: 17 residues. CDR3 bases: TGTGCCAGCTCCTTCCTCGAAGGACGAAAGCCCACAGATACGCAGTATTTT. As protein: CASSFLEGRKPTDTQYF.

CDR3 DNA: TGTGCCAGCAGTTCAGACAGGGGTCGTGAAAAACTGTTTTTT. This gives the protein CASSSDRGREKLFF. The chain recombines TRBV2 with TRBJ1-4, with 8 bases fitting TRBD1. Trimming cost V 5 bases and J 7 bases; bases outside gene matches: 6. The germline CDR1 and CDR2 sequences are SNHLY and FYNNEI. CDR3 length: 14 residues.